These 13 T cell receptor beta chains were all obtained from the same sample, sequenced in a study of regulatory T cells in long-lasting Graves disease. For TCR beta, libraries came from iRepertoire HTBI primers and Arm-PCR of CDR3 regions. In TCRdb, the multiplex PCR reads were re-called with MiXCR into one record per CDR3 protein. This table has about 540,000 distinct CDR3 sequences, approximately 13% appearing once. Regarding time point: newly diagnosed GD, antithyroid drugs for less than 3 months. PBMCs were the source of the RNA used for TCR sequencing. The data were also submitted as part of a second study, on T cells in Graves' hyperthyroidism and ophthalmopathy.

Source: peripheral blood mononuclear cells (PBMCs), taken at new diagnosis, from a patient treated with antithyroid drugs. Receptors were obtained from a young man with Graves disease.

This clonotype was seen ten or more times. The chain has TRBV28 and TRBJ1-4; D unclear. The germline gives CDR1 MDHEN, CDR2 SYDVKM. CDR3 length equals 15 residues. Deletions cut 8 bases from V and 10 bases from J, with 23 bases between. The CDR3: CASFPTQDGSAKLFF. CDR3 coding DNA: TGTGCCAGCTTCCCTACACAAGATGGATCAGCAAAACTGTTTTTT.

This clonotype was counted many times. The chain's CDR3 is CASSHRVTDTQYF. CDR3 nucleotide sequence: TGTGCCAGCAGTCACAGGGTCACAGATACGCAGTATTTT. This chain connects TRBV5-6 to TRBJ2-3, with TRBD1 as a possible D gene (6 bases). V was clipped by 5 bases and J by 2 bases, with 9 bases between them. The CDR3 is made up of 13 amino acids. CDR1 and CDR2 from the germline V gene are SGHDT and YYEEEE.

This clonotype turned up a few times. CDR3 sequence: CSATNPAQPLGTQYF. The CDR3 nucleotides read TGCAGTGCCACGAACCCCGCCCAACCCCTTGGTACGCAGTATTTT. This rearrangement joins TRBV20-1 to TRBJ2-3; D not certain. The germline V and J ends were trimmed by 6 bases and 8 bases, with 24 bases remaining between them. Germline CDR1 reads DFQATT; CDR2 reads SNEGSKA (reference sequence). The CDR3 covers 15 residues.

In this sample, this clonotype turned up many times. The chain is built from TRBV20-1 and TRBJ1-1, with D maybe TRBD1 (5 bases). The germline V gene encodes CDR1 DFQATT and CDR2 SNEGSKA (reference sequence). V was shortened by 6 bases and J by 1 base, with 18 bases between the two germline ends. CDR3 size: 15 residues. CDR3 loop: CSAPGREWGNTEAFF. The DNA of the CDR3 is TGCAGTGCCCCGGGGCGGGAATGGGGGAACACTGAAGCTTTCTTT.

This clonotype was picked up many times. The chain recombines TRBV11-1 with TRBJ1-1; no firm D call. The CDR3 loop spans 13 amino acids. Germline V gene sequence: CDR1 SGHAT, CDR2 FQDESV (reference sequence). The V gene lost 1 base and the J gene lost 5 bases, with 8 bases spanning the gap. The CDR3 nucleotides are TGTGCCAGCAGCTTAGTAGGGCAGACTGAAGCTTTCTTT. This codes for CASSLVGQTEAFF.

This clonotype was picked up many times. The V gene is TRBV2, the J gene TRBJ2-2; 10 bases fit TRBD1. CDR1 and CDR2 (germline): SNHLY, FYNNEI. The V and J ends lost 6 bases and 2 bases, in that order; junction bases with no gene match: 6. The CDR3 totals 16 residues. CDR3 region: CASRRDRGRNTGELFF. The CDR3 coding sequence is TGTGCCAGCAGGCGGGACAGGGGTAGAAACACCGGGGAGCTGTTTTTT.

This clonotype was counted many times. The chain combines TRBV29-1 with TRBJ2-7; D is perhaps TRBD2 (5 bases). Germline V gene lookup returns CDR1 SQVTM and CDR2 ANQGSEA. The CDR3 is 14 amino acids. Deletions cut 4 bases from V and 12 bases from J, with 25 bases between. CDR3 sequence: CSVVGNTVRSRGYF. The CDR3 DNA reads as TGCAGCGTTGTGGGGAACACCGTCAGATCCCGGGGGTACTTC.

The chain has TRBV30 and TRBJ1-4; possible D gene TRBD1, 6 bases. This CDR3 spans 13 amino acids. V lost 0 bases and J 7 bases, leaving 9 bases between the germline ends. The germline V gene encodes CDR1 GTSNPN and CDR2 SVGIG (reference sequence). DNA of the CDR3: TGTGCCTGGAGTGTCCAGGGGTCTGAAAAACTGTTTTTT. Its translation is CAWSVQGSEKLFF.

The table lists this clonotype with many counts. The genes are TRBV9 and TRBJ2-7; 7 nucleotides align to TRBD2. The CDR3 has 15 residues. The junction had 10 bases not matched to a gene; V was cut back by 4 bases and J by 3 bases. CDR1 is SGDLS, CDR2 YYNGEE, per germline. CDR3: CASSPKLADYYEQYF. In DNA, the CDR3 is TGTGCCAGCAGCCCCAAGCTAGCGGACTACTACGAGCAGTACTTC.

Ten or more counts support this clonotype. This chain connects TRBV20-1 to TRBJ2-3; 12 bases fit TRBD2. CDR3 length: 15 amino acids. Looked up from germline, CDR1 is DFQATT and CDR2 is SNEGSKA (reference sequence). The V and J ends lost 5 bases and 6 bases, in that order; junction bases with no gene match: 9. The CDR3 DNA reads TGCAGTGCTCGGGTCGGCACTAGCGGGAGGGATACGCAGTATTTT. Its protein product is CSARVGTSGRDTQYF.

This clonotype was detected many times. V usage is TRBV6-2 or TRBV6-3 and J usage is TRBJ2-7; 13 bases fit TRBD2. V lost 6 bases to trimming and J lost 2 bases; unmatched junction nucleotides: 10. The CDR3 consists of 17 residues. Germline-derived CDR1 and CDR2 are MNHEY and SVGEGT. The CDR3 spells CASSPGLAGASPYEQYF. In DNA, the CDR3 is TGTGCCAGCAGCCCCGGACTAGCGGGAGCGTCCCCCTACGAGCAGTACTTC.

In its sample, this clonotype was seen many times. This chain joins TRBV7-9 and TRBJ2-5; 9 bases map to TRBD1. Germline V lookup: CDR1 SEHNR, CDR2 FQNEAQ (reference sequence). This CDR3 has 16 residues. The junction had 12 bases not matched to a gene; V was cut back by 5 bases and J by 5 bases. Written as DNA, the CDR3 is TGTGCCAGCAGCCACCAACCGGGACAGGGAAGGGAGACCCAGTACTTC. Translated: CASSHQPGQGRETQYF. Supplemented by reference TRBV7-9 and TRBJ2-5, the full variable domain reads DTGVSQNPRHKITKRGQNVTFRCDPISEHNRLYWYRQTLGQGPEFLTYFQNEAQLEKSRLLSDRFSAERPKGSFSTLEIQRTEQGDSAMYLCASSHQPGQGRETQYFGPGTRLLVL.

This clonotype was picked up many times. The chain couples TRBV20-1 to TRBJ2-1; D is possibly TRBD2 (5 bases). This CDR3 region has 15 residues. V was pared by 5 bases and J by 6 bases, with 20 bases between. CDR1 is DFQATT, CDR2 SNEGSKA, per germline (reference sequence). This CDR3 is CSAGISGEGRNEQFF. CDR3 coding DNA: TGCAGTGCTGGAATAAGCGGAGAGGGCCGCAATGAGCAGTTCTTC.